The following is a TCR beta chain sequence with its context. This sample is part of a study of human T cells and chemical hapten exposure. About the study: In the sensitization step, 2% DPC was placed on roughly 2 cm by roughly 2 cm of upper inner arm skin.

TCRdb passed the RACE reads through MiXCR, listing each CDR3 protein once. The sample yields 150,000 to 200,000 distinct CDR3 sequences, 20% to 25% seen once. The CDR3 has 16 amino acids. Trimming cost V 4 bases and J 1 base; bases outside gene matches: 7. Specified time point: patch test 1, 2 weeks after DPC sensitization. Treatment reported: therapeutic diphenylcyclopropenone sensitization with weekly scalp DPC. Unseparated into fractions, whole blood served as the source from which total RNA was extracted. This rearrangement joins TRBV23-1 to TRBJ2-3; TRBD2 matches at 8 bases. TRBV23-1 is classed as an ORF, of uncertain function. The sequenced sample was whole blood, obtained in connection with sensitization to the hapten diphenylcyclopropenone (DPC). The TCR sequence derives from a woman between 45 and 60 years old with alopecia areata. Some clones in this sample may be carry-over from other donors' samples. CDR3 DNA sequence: TGCGCCAGCAGTCCGGGACTAGGGCATTGCACAGATACGCAGTATTTT. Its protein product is CASSPGLGHCTDTQYF.